The 18 T cell receptor beta chains in this list originate from one sample, sequenced in a study of Ad26.COV2.S vaccination and SARS-CoV-2 variants. Treatment: roughly 20 received Ad26.COV2.S at low or high dose, single or two shots; roughly 5 received placebo; per-sample allocation not given. Collection of samples fell on day 63 after the first vaccine or placebo injection. The method was immunoSEQ multiplex PCR; TCRdb's version includes in-frame clones alone and lacks a portion of them. The sample holds about 350,000 clones; less than 90% are singletons and the top ten take approximately 11%. Source: peripheral blood, taken in a trial of Ad26.COV2.S vaccine versus placebo. Every receptor here comes from a person aged 18-65 years who received the Ad26.COV2.S COVID-19 vaccine or a placebo.

This chain uses TRBV3-1 (or the pseudogene TRBV3-2) with TRBJ2-7, with D perhaps assigned TRBD1 or TRBD2 (7 bases each). Per the germline V gene, CDR1 is LGHDT and CDR2 is YNNKEL (reference sequence). The germline V and J ends were trimmed by 6 bases and 4 bases, with 19 bases remaining between them. CDR3 length equals 15 residues. The CDR3 DNA reads TGTGCCAGCAGGGAGGGGGCGGGAGTTTCTTACGAGCAGTACTTC. Translation gives CASREGAGVSYEQYF.

Of note for this clone: The same CDR3 also results from other DNA sequences found in this sample. The rearrangement links TRBV9 to TRBJ2-2; D unclear. The CDR3 is 13 amino acids. V gave up 4 bases and J gave up 4 bases, with 8 bases separating them. Germline CDR1 is SGDLS and CDR2 is YYNGEE. The CDR3 sequence: CASSPSFTGELFF. The CDR3 DNA sequence: TGTGCCAGCAGCCCTTCATTCACCGGGGAGCTGTTTTTT.

This chain connects TRBV28 to TRBJ2-7, with 13 nucleotides matching TRBD2. The CDR3 loop spans 17 amino acids. J was trimmed by 4 bases and V by 3 bases; bases with no gene match: 9. Per germline, CDR1 MDHEN and CDR2 SYDVKM. CDR3 sequence (DNA): TGTGCCAGCAGTTTGCCTCTTACTAGCGGGAGGGGGTACGAGCAGTACTTC. The encoded protein is CASSLPLTSGRGYEQYF. The whole variable domain, remainder taken from reference TRBV28 and TRBJ2-7, is DVKVTQSSRYLVKRTGEKVFLECVQDMDHENMFWYRQDPGLGLRLIYFSYDVKMKEKGDIPEGYSVSREKKERFSLILESASTNQTSMYLCASSLPLTSGRGYEQYFGPGTRLTVT.

The V gene is TRBV18, the J gene TRBJ2-5, with D perhaps TRBD1 (7 bases). Deletions cut 5 bases from V and 3 bases from J, with 13 bases between. This CDR3 spans 14 amino acids. Germline-derived CDR1 and CDR2 are KGHSH and LQKENI. CDR3 amino acids: CASSARRGEETQYF. In DNA form, the CDR3 reads TGTGCCAGCTCAGCGCGCAGGGGGGAAGAGACCCAGTACTTC.

This clone was picked up a small number of times. The chain joins TRBV5-4 to TRBJ1-1; D is unclear. The germline gives CDR1 SGHNT, CDR2 YYREEE (reference sequence). The germline V and J ends were trimmed by 3 bases and 1 base, with 7 bases remaining between them. The CDR3 has 13 amino acids. The CDR3 DNA follows: TGTGCCAGCAGCTATACCGAGAACACTGAAGCTTTCTTT. Its protein is CASSYTENTEAFF.

This clone is a singleton in its sample. The rearrangement joins TRBV10-3 to TRBJ2-7; no reliable D call. The germline CDR1 and CDR2 sequences are ENHRY and SYGVKD. The V and J ends lost 4 bases and 2 bases respectively, with 12 bases between them. The CDR3 spans 14 residues. CDR3 DNA sequence: TGTGCCATCAGTGGCCAGAAGGAACCCTACGAGCAGTACTTC. Its translation: CAISGQKEPYEQYF.

The table lists this clone with a few counts. The chain couples TRBV6-5 to TRBJ2-2; D gene ambiguous. The CDR3 consists of 14 residues. V lost 10 bases and J 1 base, leaving 13 bases between the germline ends. Looked up from germline, CDR1 is MNHEY and CDR2 is SVGAGI. The CDR3 loop is CATRVAWNTGELFF. For the CDR3, the DNA is TGTGCCACACGAGTCGCCTGGAACACCGGGGAGCTGTTTTTT.

The CDR3 DNA reads as TGTGCCAGCAGTCTAGCGGGGGGCTTATCCAATGAGCAGTTCTTC. This translates into CASSLAGGLSNEQFF. The rearrangement joins TRBV27 to TRBJ2-1, with TRBD2 identical over 11 bases. From germline, CDR1 is MNHEY and CDR2 SMNVEV (reference sequence). There are 15 residues in the CDR3. V lost 5 bases and J lost 6; bases outside the gene matches: 6.

This clone was observed a single time. The V call is TRBV19, the J call TRBJ2-3, with 11 bases lining up with TRBD2. CDR1 is LNHDA and CDR2 is SQIVND in the germline V gene (reference sequence). This CDR3 is built from 17 residues. V gave up 8 bases and J gave up 2 bases; unmatched junction bases: 12. This CDR3 is CASSETSGGGTTDTQYF. CDR3 in DNA: TGTGCCAGTTCGGAAACTAGCGGGGGCGGAACCACAGATACGCAGTATTTT.

This chain joins TRBV15 and TRBJ2-1, with a tentative D call TRBD2 (5 bases). Trimming left V 3 bases short and J 6 bases short, with 12 bases between. The germline gives CDR1 LNHNV, CDR2 YYDKDF (reference sequence). This CDR3 is 14 amino acids long. The CDR3 sequence: CATSSGRVSNEQFF. The CDR3, as DNA: TGTGCCACCAGCAGTGGGAGAGTCTCCAATGAGCAGTTCTTC.

The chain is built from TRBV7-8 and TRBJ2-7, with D perhaps TRBD2 (5 bases). This CDR3 has 15 amino acids. Trimming pared 7 bases from V and 4 bases from J, leaving 20 bases between. Germline-derived CDR1 and CDR2 are SGHVS and FQNEAQ. In DNA form, the CDR3 reads TGTGCCAGCATAAGCTGGGAGCTCATCCCTTACGAGCAGTACTTC. Its protein is CASISWELIPYEQYF. The variable domain in full, completed from reference TRBV7-8 and TRBJ2-7, reads GAGVSQSPRYKVAKRGQDVALRCDPISGHVSLFWYQQALGQGPEFLTYFQNEAQLDKSGLPSDRFFAERPEGSVSTLKIQRTQQEDSAVYLCASISWELIPYEQYFGPGTRLTVT.

The V call is TRBV7-9, the J call TRBJ1-3; 9 bases line up with TRBD1. Trimming removed 5 bases from V and 4 bases from J; junction bases left unmatched: 3. The CDR3 has 14 residues. Germline values: CDR1 SEHNR, CDR2 FQNEAQ (reference sequence). The CDR3 region is CASSGQGRGNTIYF. Here the CDR3 DNA reads TGTGCCAGCAGCGGACAGGGGAGGGGAAACACCATATATTTT.

The chain recombines TRBV7-8 with TRBJ1-1; D remains ambiguous. CDR1 is SGHVS and CDR2 is FQNEAQ in the germline V gene. Trimming took off 1 base at V and 11 bases at J, with 11 bases between the two ends. This CDR3 region has 12 residues. The CDR3 here is CASSLDLGAAFF. CDR3 nucleotide sequence: TGTGCCAGCAGCTTAGACTTAGGAGCTGCTTTCTTT. Full variable domain (outside the CDR3, taken from reference TRBV7-8 and TRBJ1-1): GAGVSQSPRYKVAKRGQDVALRCDPISGHVSLFWYQQALGQGPEFLTYFQNEAQLDKSGLPSDRFFAERPEGSVSTLKIQRTQQEDSAVYLCASSLDLGAAFFGQGTRLTVV.

The V call is TRBV19, the J call TRBJ1-5; D gene uncertain. CDR3 size: 18 residues. CDR1 LNHDA and CDR2 SQIVND come from the germline V gene (reference sequence). Trimming cost V 6 bases and J 1 base, with 22 bases left between them. The CDR3 sequence: CASRSEAAVILSNQPQHF. The CDR3 DNA reads as TGTGCCAGTAGATCGGAGGCGGCGGTGATTTTGAGCAATCAGCCCCAGCATTTT.

This rearrangement joins TRBV5-8 to TRBJ2-1; D uncertain. V was clipped by 3 bases and J by 4 bases, with 5 bases between them. Germline values: CDR1 SGHTS, CDR2 YDEGEE. CDR3 length equals 12 residues. CDR3 nucleotide sequence: TGTGCCAGCAGCTCTAAGTACAATGAGCAGTTCTTC. Protein product: CASSSKYNEQFF.

Ten or more counts support this clone. This chain uses TRBV10-3 with TRBJ2-7; D perhaps matches TRBD1 (6 bases). CDR1 and CDR2 (germline): ENHRY, SYGVKD. This CDR3 is built from 15 residues. V gave up 0 bases and J gave up 2 bases, with 11 bases separating them. CDR3 sequence: CAISESLDSPYEQYF. In DNA form, the CDR3 reads TGTGCCATCAGTGAGTCGCTGGACAGTCCCTACGAGCAGTACTTC.

This clone was seen just once. The chain links TRBV7-3 to TRBJ2-3, with TRBD2 matching over 11 bases. The V segment lost 5 bases and the J segment 0 bases; nucleotides outside the gene matches: 7. Germline V gene sequence: CDR1 SGHTA, CDR2 FQGTGA. The CDR3 is 17 amino acids. The CDR3 is CASSPQRLAGSTDTQYF. CDR3 nucleotides: TGTGCCAGCAGCCCACAGAGACTAGCGGGGAGCACAGATACGCAGTATTTT.

This rearrangement joins TRBV28 to TRBJ2-1; 7 bases match TRBD2. This CDR3 is built from 18 residues. CDR1 and CDR2 (germline): MDHEN, SYDVKM. V was clipped by 4 bases and J by 0 bases; unmatched bases: 12. The CDR3 reads CASSSGPSAGPSYNEQFF. The CDR3 region has the DNA TGTGCCAGCAGTTCGGGACCCTCAGCGGGACCCTCCTACAATGAGCAGTTCTTC.